Listed here are 22 T cell receptor beta chains from one sample, sequenced in a study of monozygotic twins with inflammatory bowel disease. TCRdb re-analyzed the 5' RACE reads; it lists each CDR3 protein once, without DNA. The table for this sample gives under 200,000 distinct CDR3 sequences. Sequenced input: blood. The receptor set was obtained from a human donor with ulcerative colitis or Crohn's disease, or a healthy co-twin of an affected twin (not recorded which).

V gene TRBV12-3 or TRBV12-4 combines with J gene TRBJ2-1; without DNA, the TCRdb call of TRBD2 cannot be checked. There are 14 residues in the CDR3. The CDR3 spells CAWARGGLGNEQFF.

This chain connects TRBV13 to TRBJ2-1; checking the TCRdb D call of TRBD1 is not possible without DNA. Germline CDR1 and CDR2: PRHDT and FYEKMQ (reference sequence). The CDR3 spans 18 residues. The CDR3 sequence is CASSSSQGSLPTYNEQFF.

The chain uses TRBV7-8 and TRBJ2-1; TCRdb gives TRBD1 as the D gene, but with no DNA this cannot be confirmed. This CDR3 is 16 amino acids long. Looked up from germline, CDR1 is SGHVS and CDR2 is FQNEAQ. The CDR3 loop reads CASSLTAGVVNNEQFF.

The chain has TRBV27 and TRBJ1-6; TCRdb outputs TRBD1, but without DNA this stays unchecked. The length of the CDR3 is 16 residues. Per the germline V gene, CDR1 is MNHEY and CDR2 is SMNVEV (reference sequence). The CDR3 loop is CASRGPGGYYNSPLHF.

The CDR3 here is CASSVRSAGELFF. The J gene is TRBJ2-2, the V gene TRBV5-1. Germline values: CDR1 SGHRS, CDR2 YFSETQ. The CDR3 spans 13 residues.

The rearrangement uses TRBV5-1 and TRBJ1-5. CDR3 length: 13 residues. CDR1 and CDR2 (germline): SGHRS, YFSETQ. The chain's CDR3 is CASSFASDQPQHF.

V and J are TRBV28 and TRBJ2-7; TCRdb outputs TRBD1, but without DNA this stays unchecked. Germline V gene data show CDR1 as MDHEN and CDR2 as SYDVKM. The CDR3 contains 13 residues. CDR3 amino acids: CASTPGGTYEQYF.

J is TRBJ1-1 and V is TRBV7-2; TCRdb reports TRBD1, a call that lacks DNA to check it against. Germline V gene lookup returns CDR1 SGHTA and CDR2 FQGNSA. CDR3 size: 13 residues. CDR3: CASSFRGVTEAFF.

This chain uses TRBV28 with TRBJ2-7; TCRdb selects TRBD2, and the lack of DNA leaves this call unchecked. The germline CDR1 and CDR2 sequences are MDHEN and SYDVKM. The CDR3 has 14 residues. Here the CDR3 reads CASSSLAPAYEQYF. Supplemented by reference TRBV28 and TRBJ2-7, the full variable domain reads DVKVTQSSRYLVKRTGEKVFLECVQDMDHENMFWYRQDPGLGLRLIYFSYDVKMKEKGDIPEGYSVSREKKERFSLILESASTNQTSMYLCASSSLAPAYEQYFGPGTRLTVT.

The chain has TRBV24-1 and TRBJ2-1. The CDR3 contains 15 residues. CDR1 and CDR2 from the germline V gene are KGHDR and SFDVKD. CDR3 amino acids: CATSDLGIPYNEQFF.

The chain employs TRBV7-2 and TRBJ1-1. The V gene's germline CDR1 is SGHTA and CDR2 FQGNSA. The CDR3 covers 16 residues. CDR3 residues: CASSLEPAPADTEAFF.

The rearrangement uses TRBV12-3 or TRBV12-4 and TRBJ1-1. CDR3 length: 15 amino acids. The CDR3 sequence: CASSFGEHTNSEAFF.

V is TRBV20-1 and J is TRBJ2-3; TCRdb returns TRBD1, unconfirmable since there is no DNA. Germline V gene data show CDR1 as DFQATT and CDR2 as SNEGSKA (reference sequence). The CDR3 spans 15 residues. CDR3 loop: CSARDRDRAKDTQYF.

The chain recombines TRBV20-1 with TRBJ2-3; as DNA is missing, the TRBD2 call by TCRdb cannot be tested. This CDR3 has 14 residues. The germline V gene has CDR1 DFQATT and CDR2 SNEGSKA (reference sequence). CDR3 sequence: CSARSQSWGNTQYF.

V gene TRBV12-3 or TRBV12-4 combines with J gene TRBJ2-5. The CDR3 totals 11 residues. CDR3 protein: CASSYQETQYF.

The chain carries TRBV2 and TRBJ1-3. Germline CDR1 reads SNHLY; CDR2 reads FYNNEI. The CDR3 is 14 amino acids. This CDR3 reads CASILQGSGNTIYF.

J is TRBJ2-2 and V is TRBV11-2; TCRdb returns TRBD2, unconfirmable since there is no DNA. This CDR3 spans 18 amino acids. CDR1 and CDR2 (germline): SGHAT, FQNNGV. The CDR3 loop reads CASSLEGGRAYQAGELFF.

The V and J genes are TRBV7-2 and TRBJ2-5; TCRdb's D gene call, TRBD1, goes unchecked for lack of DNA. This CDR3 has 15 amino acids. From germline, CDR1 is SGHTA and CDR2 FQGNSA. The chain's CDR3 is CASSLVDRAGETQYF.

This chain's CDR3 is CASRIIGQGAKRDTQYF. The chain couples TRBV27 to TRBJ2-3; the TCRdb D gene call, TRBD1, has no DNA to confirm it. CDR1 and CDR2 from the germline V gene are MNHEY and SMNVEV (reference sequence). The CDR3 extends over 17 amino acids.

This chain links TRBV2 with TRBJ2-7; TCRdb lists TRBD1, though no DNA is available to test this call. From germline, CDR1 is SNHLY and CDR2 FYNNEI. CDR3 length equals 17 residues. Here the CDR3 reads CASRGGLRQGNPYEQYF.

This chain links TRBV14 with TRBJ2-1; TCRdb's D call of TRBD2 is untestable without DNA. The CDR3 extends over 18 amino acids. Per germline, CDR1 SGHDN and CDR2 FVKESK. The CDR3 is CASSSGRAASDWVNEQFF.

The genes are TRBV12-3 or TRBV12-4 and TRBJ1-2; TCRdb lists TRBD1, though no DNA is available to test this call. The CDR3 covers 14 residues. This CDR3 is CASSLAGINYGYTF.